This passage covers 32 T cell receptor beta chains from one sample sequenced in a study of neurological immune-mediated disorders (dated by TCRdb to about 2019). Library preparation employed 5' RACE. TCRdb lists the instrument as Illumina HiSeq 2500. Using fastp trimming at Q25 and MiXCR clonotype assembly, TCRdb reanalyzed the public sequencing data and kept in-frame beta chains. Rows are combined by CDR3 protein, so each entry shows the most common genes and DNA. In all, the sample holds about 70,000 distinct CDR3 sequences, and approximately 3.3% of those were seen once. Together, the top ten hold around 5.5% of the sample. The sample taken for sequencing was PBMCs. The receptors shown here come from a woman in her forties or fifties with multiple sclerosis.

This clonotype was picked up many times. The chain employs TRBV7-9 and TRBJ2-5; a possible D gene is TRBD1 (6 bases). Between the trimmed V and J ends, which lost 3 bases and 2 bases, there was a span of 13 bases. The CDR3 is 15 residues long. The germline V gene has CDR1 SEHNR and CDR2 FQNEAQ (reference sequence). The CDR3 spells CASSFVTGWQETQYF. The CDR3 coding sequence is TGTGCCAGCAGCTTTGTTACAGGGTGGCAAGAGACCCAGTACTTC.

In this sample, this clonotype turned up many times. The chain carries TRBV20-1 and TRBJ2-5; TRBD1 or TRBD2 may be the D gene (5 bases each). Trimming pared 0 bases from V and 4 bases from J, leaving 12 bases between. The CDR3 covers 14 residues. In germline, CDR1 is DFQATT, CDR2 SNEGSKA (reference sequence). This CDR3 is CSARDGGRLETQYF. For the CDR3, the DNA is TGCAGTGCTAGAGATGGGGGAAGGTTAGAGACCCAGTACTTC.

The sample holds many counts of this clonotype. The DNA for the CDR3 is TGTGCCAGCAGTGCTCACGGACAGACCAAAGAGACCCAGTACTTC. Translating gives CASSAHGQTKETQYF. The gene calls are TRBV12-3 or TRBV12-4 and TRBJ2-5; possible D gene TRBD1, 6 bases. Trimming cost V 5 bases and J 3 bases, with 16 bases left between them. This CDR3 has 15 residues.

Ten or more counts support this clonotype. This chain uses TRBV20-1 with TRBJ2-3; D possibly corresponds to TRBD2 (6 bases). The CDR3 extends over 14 amino acids. V lost 4 bases to trimming and J lost 5 bases, with 16 bases between them. Germline V gene lookup returns CDR1 DFQATT and CDR2 SNEGSKA (reference sequence). In nucleotides, the CDR3 is TGCAGTGCTATATCGGGAGCCCCGCGAGATACGCAGTATTTT. Its translation: CSAISGAPRDTQYF.

This clonotype was picked up many times. The chain uses TRBV6-5 and TRBJ1-1; D ambiguous. The germline V gene has CDR1 MNHEY and CDR2 SVGAGI. The CDR3 has 16 amino acids. V dropped 0 bases and J dropped 10 bases, with 21 bases sitting between them. CDR3 bases: TGTGCCAGCAGTTACTCGTGGACGGCTCCGGGGAGTGGAGCTTTCTTT. Amino acid sequence: CASSYSWTAPGSGAFF.

This clonotype turned up a few times. V and J are TRBV5-4 and TRBJ1-4, with 10 bases aligning to TRBD1. The junction had 10 bases not matched to a gene; V was cut back by 3 bases and J by 8 bases. The length of the CDR3 is 16 residues. In germline, CDR1 is SGHNT, CDR2 YYREEE (reference sequence). CDR3 loop: CASSSTGGSGREKLFF. CDR3 in DNA: TGTGCCAGCAGCTCGACAGGGGGCTCTGGTAGGGAAAAACTGTTTTTT. The full variable domain, completed using reference TRBV5-4 and TRBJ1-4, is ETGVTQSPTHLIKTRGQQVTLRCSSQSGHNTVSWYQQALGQGPQFIFQYYREEENGRGNFPPRFSGLQFPNYSSELNVNALELDDSALYLCASSSTGGSGREKLFFGSGTQLSVL.

This clonotype has a count of ten or more. This rearrangement joins TRBV25-1 to TRBJ2-2, with D maybe TRBD1 (6 bases). The CDR3 has 14 amino acids. The V end was cut by 2 bases, the J end by 4 bases, with 8 bases between. Germline assignment: CDR1 MGHDK and CDR2 SYGVNS. Here the CDR3 DNA reads TGTGCCAGCAGTGAACAGGGGTTCACCGGGGAGCTGTTTTTT. It specifies CASSEQGFTGELFF.

This clonotype was seen ten or more times. The J gene is TRBJ2-7, the V gene TRBV28, with TRBD1 as a possible D gene (7 bases). Trimming took 6 bases from V and 0 from J, leaving 9 bases between them. This CDR3 region has 13 residues. The germline CDR1 and CDR2 sequences are MDHEN and SYDVKM. The CDR3 is CASREGASYEQYF. The DNA of the CDR3 is TGTGCCAGCAGGGAGGGGGCCTCCTACGAGCAGTACTTC.

This clonotype was counted at least ten times. The chain employs TRBV20-1 and TRBJ1-2; 9 bases are shared with TRBD1. Per the germline V gene, CDR1 is DFQATT and CDR2 is SNEGSKA (reference sequence). The CDR3 has 13 residues. The V gene end was trimmed by 2 bases and the J gene end by 8 bases; junction bases not matched to a gene: 6. The CDR3 sequence: CSARRGQGYGYTF. The DNA of the CDR3 is TGCAGTGCTAGAAGGGGACAGGGTTACGGCTACACCTTC.

This clonotype occurred many times. CDR3 nucleotides: TGTGCCAGCTCATTCGAAAGGGGTCAAGGCTACACCTTC. This codes for CASSFERGQGYTF. J is TRBJ1-2 and V is TRBV7-2; tentatively, D is TRBD1 (5 bases). Germline V gene sequence: CDR1 SGHTA, CDR2 FQGNSA. V lost 8 bases, J lost 8 bases, and 18 bases lay in between. This CDR3 has 13 residues.

This clonotype was detected ten times or more. The rearrangement uses TRBV15 and TRBJ2-7, with 7 bases that match TRBD1. The CDR3 covers 15 residues. J lost 6 bases, V lost 4 bases, and 12 bases had no gene match. Germline V gene data show CDR1 as LNHNV and CDR2 as YYDKDF (reference sequence). CDR3 sequence reads: CATSTYRTGSGEQYF. The CDR3 DNA reads as TGTGCCACCAGCACCTACCGGACAGGTTCCGGCGAGCAGTACTTC.

Ten or more counts support this clonotype. The chain carries TRBV20-1 and TRBJ2-5; 16 positions match TRBD2. The CDR3 runs 14 residues. With V trimmed by 8 bases and J by 5 bases, 5 bases remained unmatched. Looked up from germline, CDR1 is DFQATT and CDR2 is SNEGSKA (reference sequence). CDR3 protein: CSWGLAGGWETQYF. In DNA form, the CDR3 reads TGCAGTTGGGGACTAGCGGGAGGGTGGGAGACCCAGTACTTC.

This clonotype was seen many times. This chain uses TRBV27 with TRBJ2-7, with D unresolved. CDR3 length equals 16 residues. The germline CDR1 and CDR2 sequences are MNHEY and SMNVEV (reference sequence). Trimming removed 7 bases from V and 0 bases from J, with 19 bases in between. For the CDR3, the DNA is TGTGCCAGCAATCCTTTGAAAACGGGCCACTCCTACGAGCAGTACTTC. It yields the protein CASNPLKTGHSYEQYF.

This clonotype occurred many times. The J gene is TRBJ2-5, the V gene TRBV5-1; TRBD1 might be the D (6 bases). From germline, CDR1 is SGHRS and CDR2 YFSETQ. The CDR3 runs to 14 residues. V lost 4 bases, J lost 1 base, and 11 bases lay in between. The CDR3 region is CASSERTAQETQYF. CDR3 coding DNA: TGCGCCAGCAGCGAGAGGACAGCCCAAGAGACCCAGTACTTC.

This clonotype was observed many times. This chain uses TRBV27 with TRBJ2-3; no clear D gene. Germline V CDR1 and CDR2: MNHEY, SMNVEV (reference sequence). This CDR3 contains 11 residues. V gave up 7 bases and J gave up 11 bases, with 13 bases separating them. This CDR3 reads CASIYPPKQYF. The CDR3 nucleotides read TGTGCCAGCATCTACCCTCCTAAGCAGTATTTT.

This clonotype was seen many times. The chain links TRBV7-9 to TRBJ1-1, with D possibly TRBD1 on 6 matching bases. Germline lookup yields CDR1 SEHNR and CDR2 FQNEAQ (reference sequence). V lost 7 bases and J 5 bases, leaving 17 bases between the germline ends. The CDR3 is 14 residues long. This CDR3 reads CASIPKFRGTEAFF. The DNA of the CDR3 is TGTGCCAGCATCCCAAAGTTCAGGGGTACTGAAGCTTTCTTT. Using reference TRBV7-9 and TRBJ1-1 for the parts outside the CDR3, the full variable domain is DTGVSQNPRHKITKRGQNVTFRCDPISEHNRLYWYRQTLGQGPEFLTYFQNEAQLEKSRLLSDRFSAERPKGSFSTLEIQRTEQGDSAMYLCASIPKFRGTEAFFGQGTRLTVV.

This clonotype has at least ten counts. The rearrangement uses TRBV27 and TRBJ1-2; 10 bases line up with TRBD1. This CDR3 comprises 14 residues. CDR1 MNHEY and CDR2 SMNVEV come from the germline V gene (reference sequence). Trimming removed 5 bases from V and 6 bases from J; junction bases left unmatched: 6. CDR3 amino acids: CASSASGTGDGYTF. DNA for the CDR3: TGTGCCAGCAGTGCATCGGGGACAGGGGATGGCTACACCTTC.

This clonotype was found once. The gene calls are TRBV7-9 and TRBJ2-1, with D hard to call. Germline V gene data show CDR1 as SEHNR and CDR2 as FQNEAQ (reference sequence). V shed 3 bases and J shed 4 bases, with 10 bases lying between them. This CDR3 spans 14 amino acids. CDR3 sequence: CASSFSDGYNEQFF. The CDR3 bases are TGTGCCAGCAGCTTCTCGGACGGGTACAATGAGCAGTTCTTC.

This clonotype was found many times. This chain joins TRBV28 and TRBJ2-2; tentative D call: TRBD1 (5 bases). The V end was cut by 1 base, the J end by 8 bases, with 5 bases between. CDR3 length: 12 residues. Germline V gives CDR1 MDHEN, CDR2 SYDVKM. CDR3: CASSLYRGELFF. CDR3 bases: TGTGCCAGCAGTTTATACAGGGGGGAGCTGTTTTTT.

Many counts were recorded for this clonotype. This rearrangement joins TRBV11-2 to TRBJ2-2; no clear D. This CDR3 spans 18 amino acids. Germline V gene sequence: CDR1 SGHAT, CDR2 FQNNGV. The germline V and J ends were trimmed by 3 bases and 0 bases, with 17 bases remaining between them. CDR3 loop: CASSFPVGRLSNTGELFF. The CDR3 region has the DNA TGTGCCAGCAGCTTTCCAGTTGGTCGGCTTTCGAACACCGGGGAGCTGTTTTTT.

The table lists this clonotype with many counts. This chain links TRBV18 with TRBJ1-2, with 12 bases identical to TRBD1. Trimming took 3 bases from V and 7 from J; bases not matched to a gene: 3. The germline V gene encodes CDR1 KGHSH and CDR2 LQKENI. The CDR3 runs to 14 residues. For the CDR3, the DNA is TGTGCCAGCTCACCGGGACAGGGGGCGAGTGGCTACACCTTC. As protein: CASSPGQGASGYTF.

This clonotype has at least ten counts. The CDR3, as DNA: TGCGCCAGCAGCTCCGGACTAGCGGGGGCAGAGACCCAGTACTTC. This gives the protein CASSSGLAGAETQYF. The chain has TRBV5-1 and TRBJ2-5; 13 nucleotides agree with TRBD2. Trimming took 3 bases from V and 4 from J; bases not matched to a gene: 3. Germline V CDR1 and CDR2: SGHRS, YFSETQ. CDR3 length: 15 residues.

The sample holds many counts of this clonotype. The rearrangement uses TRBV6-2 or TRBV6-3 and TRBJ2-7; possible D gene TRBD1, 6 bases. This CDR3 spans 15 amino acids. Trimming left V 4 bases short and J 2 bases short, with 15 bases between. The germline V gene has CDR1 MNHEY and CDR2 SVGEGT. The CDR3 loop reads CASSSQTGAPYEQYF. The CDR3 DNA reads as TGTGCCAGCAGTTCCCAGACAGGAGCCCCCTACGAGCAGTACTTC.

This clonotype was observed a handful of times. This may stem from a read error, because a much larger clone lies one nucleotide away. The genes are TRBV5-1 and TRBJ2-7; possible D gene TRBD2, 5 bases. Germline CDR1 and CDR2: SGHRS and YFSETQ. Trimming stripped 0 bases from V and 7 bases from J, with 11 bases between. CDR3 length: 13 amino acids. CDR3 nucleotide sequence: TGCGCCAGCAGCTTGGGACCGGGAAAAGAGCAGTACGTC. It encodes CASSLGPGKEQYV.

This clonotype was detected ten times or more. V gene TRBV5-1 combines with J gene TRBJ2-1, with a weak D call TRBD1 (5 bases). V lost 7 bases, J lost 7 bases, and 12 bases lay in between. The length of the CDR3 is 12 residues. Germline V gene lookup returns CDR1 SGHRS and CDR2 YFSETQ. CDR3 sequence (DNA): TGCGCCAGCTATCTTGGGGCAAATGAGCAGTTCTTC. Translation gives CASYLGANEQFF.

This clonotype came up many times. The genes are TRBV7-2 and TRBJ2-5, with TRBD2 identical over 8 bases. Per germline, CDR1 SGHTA and CDR2 FQGNSA. This CDR3 is 15 amino acids long. The V gene end was trimmed by 0 bases and the J gene end by 5 bases; junction bases not matched to a gene: 5. The DNA of the CDR3 is TGTGCCAGCAGCTTAGCTAGCGGGACTGTTGAGACCCAGTACTTC. Translated, it gives CASSLASGTVETQYF.

This clonotype was counted many times. The V and J genes are TRBV7-6 and TRBJ1-1; D may be TRBD1 (5 bases). From germline, CDR1 is SGHVS and CDR2 FNYEAQ. The CDR3 spans 16 residues. Trimming left V 0 bases short and J 4 bases short, with 15 bases between. CDR3 sequence reads: CASSLAHQPGITEAFF. The CDR3 DNA reads as TGTGCCAGCAGCTTAGCGCATCAACCAGGGATCACTGAAGCTTTCTTT.

This clonotype has a count of ten or more. This sequence joins TRBV5-5 and TRBJ2-3; 8 bases fit TRBD1. Trimming cost V 3 bases and J 3 bases; bases outside gene matches: 0. Germline assignment: CDR1 SGHKS and CDR2 YYEKEE (reference sequence). This CDR3 region has 13 residues. The CDR3 spells CASSWTGTDTQYF. Written as DNA, the CDR3 is TGTGCCAGCAGCTGGACAGGGACAGATACGCAGTATTTT.

The chain combines TRBV6-2 or TRBV6-3 with TRBJ1-5; unclear D gene. The CDR3 length is 14 residues. The ends were cut back, 3 bases at V and 0 bases at J, with 6 bases in the middle. The germline gives CDR1 MNHEY, CDR2 SVGEGT. The CDR3 DNA sequence: TGTGCCAGCAGTTATGGGATTAGCAATCAGCCCCAGCATTTT. Residues: CASSYGISNQPQHF.

This clonotype was observed many times. The genes are TRBV7-9 and TRBJ1-5, with a weak D call TRBD1 (5 bases). Germline V gene sequence: CDR1 SEHNR, CDR2 FQNEAQ (reference sequence). Trimming shortened V by 5 bases and J by 3 bases, and 11 bases separated the two germline ends. This CDR3 comprises 14 residues. CDR3 DNA sequence: TGTGCCAGCAGCGTTACAGGAAACAATCAGCCCCAGCATTTT. This sequence encodes CASSVTGNNQPQHF.

This clonotype was observed many times. The chain joins TRBV9 to TRBJ1-2, with 10 bases matching TRBD1. The V gene end was trimmed by 4 bases and the J gene end by 8 bases; junction bases not matched to a gene: 11. Germline V lookup: CDR1 SGDLS, CDR2 YYNGEE. The CDR3 runs 15 residues. This chain's CDR3 is CASSSPGTGARGYTF. In nucleotides, the CDR3 is TGTGCCAGCAGCTCCCCGGGGACAGGGGCCAGGGGCTACACCTTC.

This clonotype appeared many times. This chain uses TRBV20-1 with TRBJ2-4; TRBD2 matches 15 bases. The CDR3 is made up of 14 amino acids. The germline V gene has CDR1 DFQATT and CDR2 SNEGSKA (reference sequence). The V gene end was trimmed by 5 bases and the J gene end by 8 bases; junction bases not matched to a gene: 4. DNA for the CDR3: TGCAGTGCTCCCCGGACTAGCGGGGGGGACATTCAGTACTTC. It is translated as CSAPRTSGGDIQYF.